This entry describes one T cell receptor beta chain. Here immunoSEQ multiplex PCR was the method, and the copy in TCRdb shows in-frame clones only, minus some. The sample includes fewer than 50,000 clones, about 80% of them seen just once. V was clipped by 8 bases and J by 1 base; unmatched bases: 11. Germline V gene lookup returns CDR1 SNHLY and CDR2 FYNNEI. CDR3 length equals 16 residues. This sample is part of a study of blood T cell repertoires in COVID-19. Study as a whole: Donors in the United States, Italy and Spain gave samples during acute or convalescent COVID-19. PBMCs, B-cell-depleted T cells, or T cells were the source of the cDNA or gDNA that made up the material.

This chain links TRBV2 with TRBJ2-3; 8 bases agree with TRBD2. The receptor was derived from a human donor in a cohort sampled during active COVID-19. The sample taken for sequencing was peripheral blood. The CDR3 DNA sequence: TGTGCCAGCCACGGGCTAGCGGGCCTCGGCACAGATACGCAGTATTTT. Translated: CASHGLAGLGTDTQYF. The variable domain in full, with the rest retrieved from reference TRBV2 and TRBJ2-3, is EPEVTQTPSHQVTQMGQEVILRCVPISNHLYFYWYRQILGQKVEFLVSFYNNEISEKSEIFDDQFSVERPDGSNFTLKIRSTKLEDSAMYFCASHGLAGLGTDTQYFGPGTRLTVL.